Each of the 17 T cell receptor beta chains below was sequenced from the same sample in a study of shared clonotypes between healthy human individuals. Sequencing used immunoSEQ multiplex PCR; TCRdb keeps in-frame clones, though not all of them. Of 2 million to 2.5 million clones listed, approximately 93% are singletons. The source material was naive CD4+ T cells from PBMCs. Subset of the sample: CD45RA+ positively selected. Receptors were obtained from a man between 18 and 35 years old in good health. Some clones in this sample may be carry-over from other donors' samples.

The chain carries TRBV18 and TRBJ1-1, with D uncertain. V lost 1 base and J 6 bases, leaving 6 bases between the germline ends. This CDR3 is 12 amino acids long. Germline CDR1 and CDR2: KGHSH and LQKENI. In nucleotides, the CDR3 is TGTGCCAGCTCACCACTTCTTTCTGAAGCTTTCTTT. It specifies CASSPLLSEAFF.

CDR3 DNA: TGTGCCAGTAGTCCGGCAGACAGGGGGCTTCAGCCCCAGCATTTT. Amino acids: CASSPADRGLQPQHF. J is TRBJ1-5 and V is TRBV19; 10 positions agree with TRBD1. This CDR3 contains 15 residues. CDR1 is LNHDA, CDR2 SQIVND, per germline (reference sequence). The trim removed 5 bases at V and 6 bases at J, leaving 7 bases unmatched.

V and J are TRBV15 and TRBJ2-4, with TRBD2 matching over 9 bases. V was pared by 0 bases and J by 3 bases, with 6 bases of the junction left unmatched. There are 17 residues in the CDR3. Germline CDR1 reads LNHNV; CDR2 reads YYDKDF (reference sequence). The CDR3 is CATSRDWAGGDKNIQYF. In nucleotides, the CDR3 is TGTGCCACCAGCAGAGATTGGGCGGGAGGGGACAAAAACATTCAGTACTTC.

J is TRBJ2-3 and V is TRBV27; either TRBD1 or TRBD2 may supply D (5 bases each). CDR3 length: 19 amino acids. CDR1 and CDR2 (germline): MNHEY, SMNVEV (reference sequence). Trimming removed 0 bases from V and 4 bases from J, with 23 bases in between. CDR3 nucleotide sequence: TGTGCCAGCAGTTTATCGAAAGCTGGGGCAGCGGTGGCCCCAGATACGCAGTATTTT. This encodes CASSLSKAGAAVAPDTQYF.

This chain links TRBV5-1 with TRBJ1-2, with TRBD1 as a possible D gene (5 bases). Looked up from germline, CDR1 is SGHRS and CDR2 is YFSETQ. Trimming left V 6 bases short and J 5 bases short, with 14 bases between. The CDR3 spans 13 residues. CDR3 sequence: CASTTQGEYGYTF. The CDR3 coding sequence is TGCGCCAGCACAACTCAGGGAGAGTATGGCTACACCTTC.

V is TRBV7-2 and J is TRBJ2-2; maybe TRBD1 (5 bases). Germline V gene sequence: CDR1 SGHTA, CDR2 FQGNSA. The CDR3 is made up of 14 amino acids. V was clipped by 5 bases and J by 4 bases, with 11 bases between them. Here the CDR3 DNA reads TGTGCCAGCAGCCCCCCCAGGGTCACCGGGGAGCTGTTTTTT. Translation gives CASSPPRVTGELFF.

As DNA, the CDR3 is TGTGCCAGCACCAACCGGGATGAGGCCGGGGAGCTGTTTTTT. The encoded protein is CASTNRDEAGELFF. This sequence joins TRBV9 and TRBJ2-2; D possibly corresponds to TRBD2 (5 bases). Trimming shortened V by 6 bases and J by 6 bases, and 15 bases separated the two germline ends. This CDR3 contains 14 residues. CDR1 and CDR2 (germline): SGDLS, YYNGEE. The full variable domain, rest sourced from reference TRBV9 and TRBJ2-2, is DSGVTQTPKHLITATGQRVTLRCSPRSGDLSVYWYQQSLDQGLQFLIQYYNGEERAKGNILERFSAQQFPDLHSELNLSSLELGDSALYFCASTNRDEAGELFFGEGSRLTVL.

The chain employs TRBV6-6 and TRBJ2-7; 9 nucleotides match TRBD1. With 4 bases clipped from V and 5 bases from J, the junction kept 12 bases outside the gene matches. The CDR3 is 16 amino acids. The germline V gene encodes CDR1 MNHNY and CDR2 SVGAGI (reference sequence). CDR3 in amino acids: CASSSFGGQGLHEQYF. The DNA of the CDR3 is TGTGCCAGCAGTTCATTCGGGGGACAGGGTTTACACGAGCAGTACTTC.

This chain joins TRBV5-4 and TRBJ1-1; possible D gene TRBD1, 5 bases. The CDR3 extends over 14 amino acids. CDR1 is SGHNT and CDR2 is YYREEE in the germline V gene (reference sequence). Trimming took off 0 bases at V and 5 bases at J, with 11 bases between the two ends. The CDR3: CASSLEGRRTEAFF. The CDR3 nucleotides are TGTGCCAGCAGCTTGGAGGGGAGGCGGACTGAAGCTTTCTTT.

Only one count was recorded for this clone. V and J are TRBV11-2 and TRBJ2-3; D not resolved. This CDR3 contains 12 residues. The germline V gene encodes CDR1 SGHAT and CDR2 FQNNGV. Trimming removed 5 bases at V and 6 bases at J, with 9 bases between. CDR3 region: CASSITGDTQYF. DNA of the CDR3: TGTGCCAGCAGCATCACCGGGGATACGCAGTATTTT.

The CDR3 DNA reads TGTGCCAGCAGCCCGGGGGGGTTTCGCAGTCAAGAGACCCAGTACTTC. Its translation is CASSPGGFRSQETQYF. The chain has TRBV5-4 and TRBJ2-5; 8 bases align to TRBD2. From germline, CDR1 is SGHNT and CDR2 YYREEE (reference sequence). V lost 4 bases, J lost 2 bases, and 10 bases stayed unmatched. The CDR3 is made up of 16 amino acids.

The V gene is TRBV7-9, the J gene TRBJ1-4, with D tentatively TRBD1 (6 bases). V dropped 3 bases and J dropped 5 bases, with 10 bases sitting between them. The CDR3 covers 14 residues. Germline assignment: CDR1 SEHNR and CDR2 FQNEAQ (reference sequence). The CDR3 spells CASSLRQDNEKLFF. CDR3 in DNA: TGTGCCAGCAGCTTGCGACAGGACAATGAAAAACTGTTTTTT. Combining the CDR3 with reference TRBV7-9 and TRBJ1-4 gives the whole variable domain DTGVSQNPRHKITKRGQNVTFRCDPISEHNRLYWYRQTLGQGPEFLTYFQNEAQLEKSRLLSDRFSAERPKGSFSTLEIQRTEQGDSAMYLCASSLRQDNEKLFFGSGTQLSVL.

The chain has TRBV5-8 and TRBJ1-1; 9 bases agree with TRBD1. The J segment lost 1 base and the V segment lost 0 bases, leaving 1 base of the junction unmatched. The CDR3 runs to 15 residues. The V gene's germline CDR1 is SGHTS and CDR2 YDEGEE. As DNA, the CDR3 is TGTGCCAGCAGCTTGGTGGACAGGGGGAACACTGAAGCTTTCTTT. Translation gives CASSLVDRGNTEAFF.

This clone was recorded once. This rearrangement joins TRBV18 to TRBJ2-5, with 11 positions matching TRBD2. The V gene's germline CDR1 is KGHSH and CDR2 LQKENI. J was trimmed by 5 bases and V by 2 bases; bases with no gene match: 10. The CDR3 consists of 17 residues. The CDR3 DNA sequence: TGTGCCAGCTCACCATCTGCGCTAGCGGGAGGAGGCGAGACCCAGTACTTC. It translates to CASSPSALAGGGETQYF.

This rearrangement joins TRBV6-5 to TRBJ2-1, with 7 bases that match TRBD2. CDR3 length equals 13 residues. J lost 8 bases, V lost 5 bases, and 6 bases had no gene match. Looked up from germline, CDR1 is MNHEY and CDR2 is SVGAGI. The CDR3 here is CASSSRLAHEQFF. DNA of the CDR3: TGTGCCAGCAGTAGTAGACTAGCCCATGAGCAGTTCTTC.

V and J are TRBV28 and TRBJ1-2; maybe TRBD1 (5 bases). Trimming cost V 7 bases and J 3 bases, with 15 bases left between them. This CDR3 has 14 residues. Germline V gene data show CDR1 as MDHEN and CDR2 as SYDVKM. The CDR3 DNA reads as TGTGCCAGCAAGGGGCGGCCCGGAGACTATGGCTACACCTTC. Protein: CASKGRPGDYGYTF.

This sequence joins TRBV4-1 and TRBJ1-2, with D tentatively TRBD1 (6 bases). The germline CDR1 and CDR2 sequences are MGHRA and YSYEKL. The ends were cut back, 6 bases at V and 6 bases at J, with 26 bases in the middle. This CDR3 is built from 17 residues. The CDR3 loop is CASSSGPLGQGLNGYTF. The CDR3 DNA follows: TGCGCCAGCAGTTCAGGACCGTTAGGGCAGGGGTTGAATGGCTACACCTTC.